This TCR beta chain originates from a study of cytomegalovirus exposure and HLA in healthy donors. Study details: Most genotyped donors, about 81% of 398, had Caucasian-associated genetic ancestry. Study-level points and caveats: Earlier analysis found most TCR beta V segments productive about 87% or about 30% of the time. In a later analysis, V- and J-gene trimming of beta chains associated with a DCLRE1C missense variant, replicated independently.

CDR1 is MNHEY and CDR2 is SVGAGI in the germline V gene. This CDR3 is 12 amino acids long. V lost 9 bases, J lost 3 bases, and 4 bases stayed unmatched. It was with 60 Vbeta and 13 Jbeta primers that the PCR ran. Method: immunoSEQ multiplex PCR; TCRdb's copy keeps in-frame clones and lacks some. The data show about 180,000 clones, roughly 80% seen once. Participants comprised healthy donors of bone marrow. For this clone: Antigen specificity is unknown.

The sample comprised PBMCs. The chain is built from TRBV6-5 and TRBJ2-7; 8 bases are shared with TRBD1. The sequence came from a woman aged 50 to 65 in good health and CMV-seronegative. The chain's CDR3 is CASKGTGYEQYF. In DNA form, the CDR3 reads TGTGCCAGTAAGGGGACAGGCTACGAGCAGTACTTC.